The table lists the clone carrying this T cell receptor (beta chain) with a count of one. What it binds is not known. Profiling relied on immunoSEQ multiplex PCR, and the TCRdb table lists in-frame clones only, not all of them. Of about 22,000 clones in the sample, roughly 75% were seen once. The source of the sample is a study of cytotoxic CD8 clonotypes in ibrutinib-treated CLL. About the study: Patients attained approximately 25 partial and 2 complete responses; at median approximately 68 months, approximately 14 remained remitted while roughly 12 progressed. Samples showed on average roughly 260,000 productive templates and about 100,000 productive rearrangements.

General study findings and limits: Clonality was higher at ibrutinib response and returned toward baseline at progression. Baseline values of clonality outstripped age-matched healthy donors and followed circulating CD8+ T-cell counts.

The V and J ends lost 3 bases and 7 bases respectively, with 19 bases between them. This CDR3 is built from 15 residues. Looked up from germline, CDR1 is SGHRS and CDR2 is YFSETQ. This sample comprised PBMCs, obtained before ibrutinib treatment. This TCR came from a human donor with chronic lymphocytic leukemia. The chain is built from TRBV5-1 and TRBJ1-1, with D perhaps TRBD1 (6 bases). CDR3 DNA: TGCGCCAGCAGCTCGGGGGTGTTGGGGGCGGATGAAGCTTTCTTT. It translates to CASSSGVLGADEAFF.